Included here is one TCR beta chain sequence, with context. Antigen: not known. The data derive from a study of OX40 agonist ivuxolimab in advanced cancers. The overall study: Patients received ivuxolimab, an agonistic anti-OX40 (CD134) antibody. Participants averaged approximately 60 years of age (range roughly 23 to 80) and were roughly 80% male. Recorded diagnoses for dose-escalation patients were hepatocellular carcinoma, melanoma, renal cell or head and neck cancer. Overall study results and limits: Those patients achieving a partial response at 0.1-3.0 mg/kg showed among the lowest clonal expansion.

The length of the CDR3 is 11 residues. Germline-derived CDR1 and CDR2 are SGHNT and YENEEA. With 3 bases removed from V and 6 bases from J, the gap between germline ends came to 4 bases. Repertoires were generated with immunoSEQ multiplex PCR, while TCRdb's copy carries only in-frame clones and drops some. Of around 95,000 clones listed, about 92% are singletons. This sequence joins TRBV11-3 and TRBJ2-3; D not certain. This receptor was identified in an adult with an advanced solid tumor such as melanoma, head and neck, liver or kidney cancer. The specimen comprised CD4+ or CD8+ T cells sorted from blood, sampled in a trial of the OX40 agonist ivuxolimab. This CDR3 is CASSFGDTQYF. The CDR3 DNA sequence: TGTGCCAGCAGCTTTGGGGATACGCAGTATTTT.